This T cell receptor (beta chain) derives from a study of radiation and T cells in renal cell carcinoma. Findings and caveats of the study: From baseline, blood top tumor clonotypes peaked at 2 weeks post-radiation. Without pretreatment biopsies, baseline tumor clonotype presence was undetermined.

TCRdb's table, derived via immunoSEQ multiplex PCR, lists solely in-frame clones and lacks some. The sample includes around 100,000 clones, 84% seen only once; the top ten take approximately 6.9%. The time point: blood 4 weeks post-SBRT, at nephrectomy. The sample's treatment: 15 Gy SBRT to primary tumor, nephrectomy 4 weeks later. After SBRT, blood was collected at 2 and 4 weeks, plus baseline. Looked up from germline, CDR1 is ENHRY and CDR2 is SYGVKD. This CDR3 region has 14 residues. A note on this clone: Its target is not known. The junction and the germline gene differ at one end; a read error may be behind it.

This receptor was identified in a man aged 55 to 69 with renal cell carcinoma. The V and J genes are TRBV10-3 and TRBJ2-3; maybe TRBD2 (5 bases). The starting material was blood, obtained from a patient whose treatment included radiotherapy and nephrectomy. Written as DNA, the CDR3 is TGTGCCACCCGAGAGGAACCTAGCACAGATATGCAGTATTTT. Protein sequence: CATREEPSTDMQYF.